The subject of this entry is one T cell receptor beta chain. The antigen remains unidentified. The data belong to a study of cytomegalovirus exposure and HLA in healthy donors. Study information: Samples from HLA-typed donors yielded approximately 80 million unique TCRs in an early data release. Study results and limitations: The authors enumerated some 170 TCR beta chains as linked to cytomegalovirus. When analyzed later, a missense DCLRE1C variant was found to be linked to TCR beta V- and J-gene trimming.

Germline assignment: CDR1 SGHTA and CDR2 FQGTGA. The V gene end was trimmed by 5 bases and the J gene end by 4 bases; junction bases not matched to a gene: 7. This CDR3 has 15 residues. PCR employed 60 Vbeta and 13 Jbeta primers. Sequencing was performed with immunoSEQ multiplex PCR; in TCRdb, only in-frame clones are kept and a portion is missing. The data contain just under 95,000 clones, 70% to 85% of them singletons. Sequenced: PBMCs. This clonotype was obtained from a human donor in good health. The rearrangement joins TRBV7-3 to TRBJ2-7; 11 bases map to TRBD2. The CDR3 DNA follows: TGTGCCAGCAGCGTAGCGGGAGGGCCATCTTACGAGCAGTACTTC. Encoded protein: CASSVAGGPSYEQYF.